This TCR beta chain was retrieved from a study of CD8+CD57+ T cells in acquired aplastic anemia. Study details: CD4+ and CD8+ cells, once sorted, gave DNA averaging about 3.4 ug. Study-level findings and limits: Patients and controls turned out to have more than 25 CD8+ CDR3 sequences in common.

Trimming removed 5 bases from V and 5 bases from J; junction bases left unmatched: 2. CDR3 length: 13 amino acids. The germline V gene has CDR1 SGHTA and CDR2 FQGNSA. Researchers used genomic DNA as the template to profile TCR beta VDJ and CDR3. TCRdb itself ran the reads through MiXCR, one entry per CDR3 protein. The data show around 170,000 distinct CDR3 sequences, approximately 44% seen once. This clonotype was counted a few times. The antigen is not known. Patients chosen for sequencing had CD8+CD57+ cells that had expanded, as shown by flow cytometry. The patients all had a severe acquired aplastic anemia diagnosis. None of the patients had been given any therapy when their blood was sampled.

The origin of this receptor is a human donor with aplastic anemia. This chain connects TRBV7-2 to TRBJ2-3; 9 bases align to TRBD2. Sequencing was performed on sorted CD4+, CD8+, or CD8+CD57+ T cells (not recorded which) from PBMCs. This chain's CDR3 is CASSQTSGDTQYF. CDR3 coding DNA: TGTGCCAGCAGCCAGACTAGCGGAGATACGCAGTATTTT.